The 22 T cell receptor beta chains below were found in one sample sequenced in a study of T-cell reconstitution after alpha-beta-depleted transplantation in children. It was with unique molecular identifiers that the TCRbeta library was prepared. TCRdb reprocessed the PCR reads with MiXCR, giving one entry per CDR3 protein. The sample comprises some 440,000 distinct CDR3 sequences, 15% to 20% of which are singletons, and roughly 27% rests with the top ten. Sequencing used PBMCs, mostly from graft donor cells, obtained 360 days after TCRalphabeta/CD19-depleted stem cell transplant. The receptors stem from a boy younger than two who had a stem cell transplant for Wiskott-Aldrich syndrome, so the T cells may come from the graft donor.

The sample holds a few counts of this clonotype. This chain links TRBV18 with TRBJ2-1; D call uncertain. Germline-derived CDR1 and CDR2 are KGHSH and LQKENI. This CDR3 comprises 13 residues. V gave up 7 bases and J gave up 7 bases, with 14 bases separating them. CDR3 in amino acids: CASCESLKNEQFF. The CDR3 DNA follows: TGTGCCAGCTGTGAGTCCCTTAAGAATGAGCAGTTCTTC.

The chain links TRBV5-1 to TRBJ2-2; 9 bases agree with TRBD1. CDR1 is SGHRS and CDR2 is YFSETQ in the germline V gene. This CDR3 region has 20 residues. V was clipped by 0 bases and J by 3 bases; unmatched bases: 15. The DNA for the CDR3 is TGCGCCAGCAGCTTGGCTCCGGGACAGGGTCTTCGTCCTTACACCGGGGAGCTGTTTTTT. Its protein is CASSLAPGQGLRPYTGELFF. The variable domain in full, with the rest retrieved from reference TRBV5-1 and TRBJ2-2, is KAGVTQTPRYLIKTRGQQVTLSCSPISGHRSVSWYQQTPGQGLQFLFEYFSETQRNKGNFPGRFSGRQFSNSRSEMNVSTLELGDSALYLCASSLAPGQGLRPYTGELFFGEGSRLTVL.

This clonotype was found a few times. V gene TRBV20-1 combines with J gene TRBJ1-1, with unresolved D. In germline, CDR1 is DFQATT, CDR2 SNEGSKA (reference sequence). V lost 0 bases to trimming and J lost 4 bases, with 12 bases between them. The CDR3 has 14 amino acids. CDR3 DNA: TGCAGTGCTAGAGATGGGAGGTCTATCACTGAAGCTTTCTTT. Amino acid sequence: CSARDGRSITEAFF.

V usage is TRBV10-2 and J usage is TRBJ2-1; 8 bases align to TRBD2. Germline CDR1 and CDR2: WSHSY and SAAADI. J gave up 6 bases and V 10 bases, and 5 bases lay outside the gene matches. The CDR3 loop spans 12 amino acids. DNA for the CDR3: TGCGCCACCTGTCGGGGGGGCAATGAGCAGTTCTTC. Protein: CATCRGGNEQFF.

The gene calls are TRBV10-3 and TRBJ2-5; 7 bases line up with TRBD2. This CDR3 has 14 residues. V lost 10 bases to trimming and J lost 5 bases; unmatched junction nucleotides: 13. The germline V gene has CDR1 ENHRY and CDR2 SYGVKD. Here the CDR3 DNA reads TGTGCCACCGCTAGCGGAACACGTCGGGAGACCCAGTACTTC. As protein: CATASGTRRETQYF.

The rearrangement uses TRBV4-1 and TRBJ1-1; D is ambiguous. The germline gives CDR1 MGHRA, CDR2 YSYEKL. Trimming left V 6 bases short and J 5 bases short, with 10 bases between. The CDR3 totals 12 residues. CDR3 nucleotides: TGCGCCAGCAGGTCGCCTAAAACTGAAGCTTTCTTT. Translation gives CASRSPKTEAFF.

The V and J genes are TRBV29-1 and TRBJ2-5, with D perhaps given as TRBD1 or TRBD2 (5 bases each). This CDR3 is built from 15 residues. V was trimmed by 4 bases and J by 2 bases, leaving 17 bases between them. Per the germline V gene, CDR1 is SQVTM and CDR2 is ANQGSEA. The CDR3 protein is CSVGPSLGTQETQYF. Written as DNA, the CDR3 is TGCAGCGTTGGCCCATCCCTAGGGACGCAAGAGACCCAGTACTTC. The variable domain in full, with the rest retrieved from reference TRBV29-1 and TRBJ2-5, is SAVISQKPSRDICQRGTSLTIQCQVDSQVTMMFWYRQQPGQSLTLIATANQGSEATYESGFVIDKFPISRPNLTFSTLTVSNMSPEDSSIYLCSVGPSLGTQETQYFGPGTRLLVL.

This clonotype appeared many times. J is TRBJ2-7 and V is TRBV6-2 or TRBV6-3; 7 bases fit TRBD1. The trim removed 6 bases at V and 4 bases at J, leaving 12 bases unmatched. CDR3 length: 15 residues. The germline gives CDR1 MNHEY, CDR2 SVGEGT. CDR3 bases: TGTGCCAGCAGGCGTGGACAGGCCTCCGGTTACGAGCAGTACTTC. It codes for CASRRGQASGYEQYF.

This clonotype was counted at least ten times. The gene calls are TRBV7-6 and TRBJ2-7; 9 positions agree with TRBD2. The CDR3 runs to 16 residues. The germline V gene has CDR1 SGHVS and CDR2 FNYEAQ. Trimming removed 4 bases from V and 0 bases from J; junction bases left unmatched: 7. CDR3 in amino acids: CASSSGTSFSSYEQYF. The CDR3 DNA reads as TGTGCCAGCAGCTCCGGGACTAGCTTTTCCTCCTACGAGCAGTACTTC.

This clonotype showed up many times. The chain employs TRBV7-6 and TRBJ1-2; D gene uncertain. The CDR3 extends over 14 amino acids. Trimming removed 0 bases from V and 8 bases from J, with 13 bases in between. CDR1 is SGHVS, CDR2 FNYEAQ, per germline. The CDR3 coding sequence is TGTGCCAGCAGCTTAGCCCCCAGGACGGGGGGCTACACCTTC. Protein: CASSLAPRTGGYTF. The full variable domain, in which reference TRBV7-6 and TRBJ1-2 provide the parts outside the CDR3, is GAGVSQSPRYKVTKRGQDVALRCDPISGHVSLYWYRQALGQGPEFLTYFNYEAQQDKSGLPNDRFSAERPEGSISTLTIQRTEQRDSAMYRCASSLAPRTGGYTFGSGTRLTVV.

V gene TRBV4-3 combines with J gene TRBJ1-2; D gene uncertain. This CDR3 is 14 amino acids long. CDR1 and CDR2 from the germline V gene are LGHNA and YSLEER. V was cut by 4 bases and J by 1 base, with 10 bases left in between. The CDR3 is CASSLEIFNYGYTF. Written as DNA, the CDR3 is TGCGCCAGCAGCCTTGAAATTTTTAACTATGGCTACACCTTC.

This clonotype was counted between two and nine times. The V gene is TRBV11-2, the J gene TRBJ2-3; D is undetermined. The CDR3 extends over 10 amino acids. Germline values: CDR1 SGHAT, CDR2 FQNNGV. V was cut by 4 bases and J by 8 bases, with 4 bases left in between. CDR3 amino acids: CASSSLTQYF. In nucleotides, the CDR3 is TGTGCCAGCAGCTCCCTTACGCAGTATTTT.

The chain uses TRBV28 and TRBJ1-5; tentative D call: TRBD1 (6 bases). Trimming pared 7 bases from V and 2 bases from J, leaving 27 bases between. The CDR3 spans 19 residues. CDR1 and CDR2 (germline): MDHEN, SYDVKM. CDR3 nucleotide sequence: TGTGCCAGCACTCTTTCTCAGGGGAAAAGGCTTACGGGCAATCAGCCCCAGCATTTT. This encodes CASTLSQGKRLTGNQPQHF.

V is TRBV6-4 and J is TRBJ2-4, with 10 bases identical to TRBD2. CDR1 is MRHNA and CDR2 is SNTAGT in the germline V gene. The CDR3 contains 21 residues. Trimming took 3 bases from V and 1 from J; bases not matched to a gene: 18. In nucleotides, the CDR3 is TGTGCCAGCAGTGATCGGGGGCCACTAGCGGGAAACGGGATTGCCAAAAACATTCAGTACTTC. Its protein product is CASSDRGPLAGNGIAKNIQYF.

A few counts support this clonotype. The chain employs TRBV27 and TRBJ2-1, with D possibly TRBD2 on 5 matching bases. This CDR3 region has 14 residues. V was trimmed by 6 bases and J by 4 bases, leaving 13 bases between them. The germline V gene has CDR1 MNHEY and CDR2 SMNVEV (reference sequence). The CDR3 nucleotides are TGTGCCAGCAGATCCACTAAGCGGTACAATGAGCAGTTCTTC. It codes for CASRSTKRYNEQFF.

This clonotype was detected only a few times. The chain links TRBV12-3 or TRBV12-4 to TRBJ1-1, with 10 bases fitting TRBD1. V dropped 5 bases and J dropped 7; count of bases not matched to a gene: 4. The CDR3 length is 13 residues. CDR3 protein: CASSRQGAIEAFF. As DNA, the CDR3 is TGTGCCAGCAGTAGACAGGGGGCGATTGAAGCTTTCTTT.

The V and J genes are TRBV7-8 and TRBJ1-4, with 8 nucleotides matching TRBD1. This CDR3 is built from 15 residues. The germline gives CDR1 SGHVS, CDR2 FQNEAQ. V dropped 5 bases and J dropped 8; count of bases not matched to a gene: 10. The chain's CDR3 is CASSIWSGGPEKLFF. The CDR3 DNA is TGTGCCAGCAGCATCTGGTCAGGGGGCCCCGAAAAACTGTTTTTT.

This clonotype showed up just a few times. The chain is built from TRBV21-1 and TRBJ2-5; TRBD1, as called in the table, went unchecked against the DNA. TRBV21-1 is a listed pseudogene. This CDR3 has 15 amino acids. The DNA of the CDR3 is TGTGCCAGCAGCAAAGGGACAGGGGAGGAAGAGACCCAGTACTTC. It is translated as CASSKGTGEEETQYF.

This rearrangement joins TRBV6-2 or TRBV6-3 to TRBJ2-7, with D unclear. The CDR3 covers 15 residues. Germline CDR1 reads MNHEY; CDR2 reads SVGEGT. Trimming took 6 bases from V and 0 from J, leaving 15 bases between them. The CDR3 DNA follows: TGTGCCAGCAGGCCGTACAAGCGACCCTCCTACGAGCAGTACTTC. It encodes CASRPYKRPSYEQYF.

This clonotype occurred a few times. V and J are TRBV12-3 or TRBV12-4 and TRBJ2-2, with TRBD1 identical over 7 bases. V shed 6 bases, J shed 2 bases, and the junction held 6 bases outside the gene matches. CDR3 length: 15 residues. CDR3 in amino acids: CASRTGVSNTGELFF. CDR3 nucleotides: TGTGCCAGCAGAACAGGGGTTTCTAACACCGGGGAGCTGTTTTTT.

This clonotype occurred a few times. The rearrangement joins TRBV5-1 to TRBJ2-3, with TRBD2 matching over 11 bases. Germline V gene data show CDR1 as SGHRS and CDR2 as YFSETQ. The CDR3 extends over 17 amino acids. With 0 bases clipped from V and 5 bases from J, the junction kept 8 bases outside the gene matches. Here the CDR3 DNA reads TGCGCCAGCAGCTTGGTCGGCCTAGCGGGAGGCAGAGATACGCAGTATTTT. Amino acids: CASSLVGLAGGRDTQYF.

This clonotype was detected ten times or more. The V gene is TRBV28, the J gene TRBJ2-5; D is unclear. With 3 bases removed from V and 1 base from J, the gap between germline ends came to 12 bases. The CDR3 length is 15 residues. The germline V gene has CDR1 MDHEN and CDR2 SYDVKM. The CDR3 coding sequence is TGTGCCAGCAGTTTTCCAACGGCGCGCCAAGAGACCCAGTACTTC. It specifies CASSFPTARQETQYF.